The source of this T cell receptor beta chain is a study of shared clonotypes between healthy human individuals. General study results and limits: Lower generation probabilities were found for non-shared clonotypes than for those shared by all four donors.

TCRdb's table, derived via immunoSEQ multiplex PCR, lists solely in-frame clones and lacks some. The table lists around 1.6 million clones, around 98% of them singletons. The CDR3 consists of 13 residues. Comments on this clone: Antigen: not known.

The clonotype comes from a man aged 25 to 40 in good health. The chain recombines TRBV21-1 with TRBJ1-5. TRBV21-1 represents a pseudogene. Sequenced input: naive CD4+ T cells sorted from blood. Regarding subset: CD45RA+ positively selected. CDR3 sequence: CASSKIERRRILW. The CDR3 DNA follows: TGTGCCAGCAGCAAGATCGAGAGGAGAAGAATTCTATGG.